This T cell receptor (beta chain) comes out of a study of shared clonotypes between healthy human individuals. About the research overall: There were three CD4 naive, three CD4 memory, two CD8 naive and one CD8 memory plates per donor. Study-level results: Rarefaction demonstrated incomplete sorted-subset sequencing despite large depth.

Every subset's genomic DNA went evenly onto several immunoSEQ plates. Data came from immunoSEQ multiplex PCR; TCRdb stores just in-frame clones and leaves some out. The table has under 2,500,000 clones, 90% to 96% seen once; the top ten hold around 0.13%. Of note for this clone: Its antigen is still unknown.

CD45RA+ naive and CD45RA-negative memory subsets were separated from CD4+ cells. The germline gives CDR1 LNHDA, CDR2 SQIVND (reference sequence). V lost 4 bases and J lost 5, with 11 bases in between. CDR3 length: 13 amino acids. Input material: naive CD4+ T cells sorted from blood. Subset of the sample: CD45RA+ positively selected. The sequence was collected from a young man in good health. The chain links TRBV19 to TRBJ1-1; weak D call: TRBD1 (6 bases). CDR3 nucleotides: TGTGCCAGTAGTACACAGGGCCAGACTGAAGCTTTCTTT. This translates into CASSTQGQTEAFF.